Following are 24 T cell receptor beta chains from one sample sequenced in a study of human T cells and chemical hapten exposure. MiXCR was run by TCRdb on the RACE reads, yielding one entry per CDR3 protein. The sample lists 180,000 or so distinct CDR3 sequences; roughly 14% were seen once. Time point meaning: patch test 1, 2 weeks after DPC sensitization. Treatment noted: therapeutic diphenylcyclopropenone sensitization with weekly scalp DPC. Sequencing was performed on whole blood, taken in connection with sensitization to the hapten diphenylcyclopropenone (DPC). Every receptor here comes from a woman aged 25 to 39 with alopecia areata. Some clones in this sample may be carry-over from other donors' samples.

The chain is built from TRBV20-1 and TRBJ2-1; the match to TRBD2 covers 8 bases. The V gene's germline CDR1 is DFQATT and CDR2 SNEGSKA (reference sequence). The length of the CDR3 is 15 residues. V lost 3 bases, J lost 7 bases, and 11 bases stayed unmatched. CDR3 in DNA: TGCAGTGCTAGCCCCGGGAGGGGGGATTTAAATGAGCAGTTCTTC. This codes for CSASPGRGDLNEQFF.

The chain is built from TRBV28 and TRBJ2-2, with a weak D call TRBD1 (5 bases). Trimming left V 2 bases short and J 0 bases short, with 10 bases between. Germline assignment: CDR1 MDHEN and CDR2 SYDVKM. The CDR3 has 16 amino acids. In DNA form, the CDR3 reads TGTGCCAGCAGTTTAAATGGCAGGGCGAACACCGGGGAGCTGTTTTTT. Translation: CASSLNGRANTGELFF.

The chain recombines TRBV20-1 with TRBJ2-5, with 11 nucleotides matching TRBD2. The germline CDR1 and CDR2 sequences are DFQATT and SNEGSKA (reference sequence). Losses at the gene ends were 4 bases for V and 1 base for J; bases not matched to a gene: 5. The CDR3 sequence is 15 residues long. The CDR3 region has the DNA TGCAGTGCTAAAAATAGCGGGGGGGCCCAAGAGACCCAGTACTTC. This encodes CSAKNSGGAQETQYF.

This clonotype was counted a few times. The chain carries TRBV9 and TRBJ2-7; D not certain. This CDR3 is built from 12 residues. Trimming cost V 4 bases and J 4 bases, with 9 bases left between them. CDR1 is SGDLS, CDR2 YYNGEE, per germline. CDR3 DNA sequence: TGTGCCAGCAGCTCAAACAGTTACGAGCAGTACTTC. It translates to CASSSNSYEQYF. The whole variable domain, remainder taken from reference TRBV9 and TRBJ2-7, is DSGVTQTPKHLITATGQRVTLRCSPRSGDLSVYWYQQSLDQGLQFLIQYYNGEERAKGNILERFSAQQFPDLHSELNLSSLELGDSALYFCASSSNSYEQYFGPGTRLTVT.

V usage is TRBV28 and J usage is TRBJ1-2; D may be TRBD1 (5 bases). CDR1 and CDR2 (germline): MDHEN, SYDVKM. Deletions cut 3 bases from V and 0 bases from J, with 11 bases between. The CDR3 is 15 amino acids. CDR3 residues: CASSLYRQANYGYTF. The CDR3, as DNA: TGTGCCAGCAGTTTGTACAGGCAGGCTAACTATGGCTACACCTTC.

The rearrangement joins TRBV7-2 to TRBJ1-4; D is undetermined. Germline assignment: CDR1 SGHTA and CDR2 FQGNSA. V lost 5 bases, J lost 3 bases, and 4 bases lay in between. The CDR3 loop spans 12 amino acids. The CDR3 loop reads CASSGPNEKLFF. The CDR3 bases are TGTGCCAGCAGCGGCCCTAATGAAAAACTGTTTTTT.

CDR3 nucleotide sequence: TGTGCCAGCAGTTCGACTAGCGGGATAGGTGGGGCCAACGTCCTGACTTTC. Encoded protein: CASSSTSGIGGANVLTF. This chain links TRBV28 with TRBJ2-6, with 11 bases identical to TRBD2. The germline gives CDR1 MDHEN, CDR2 SYDVKM. Trimming removed 4 bases from V and 3 bases from J; junction bases left unmatched: 5. The CDR3 has 17 residues.

The chain carries TRBV6-5 and TRBJ2-1; D might be TRBD1 (5 bases). The CDR3 extends over 13 amino acids. V gave up 6 bases and J gave up 4 bases, with 10 bases separating them. The germline CDR1 and CDR2 sequences are MNHEY and SVGAGI. CDR3 loop: CASRAGRYNEQFF. The CDR3, as DNA: TGTGCCAGCAGGGCAGGGCGGTACAATGAGCAGTTCTTC.

The CDR3 here is CSGGLAGQGGELFF. DNA for the CDR3: TGCAGCGGCGGACTAGCGGGACAAGGCGGGGAGCTGTTTTTT. The chain employs TRBV29-1 and TRBJ2-2, with 12 bases that match TRBD2. Trimming cost V 7 bases and J 7 bases; bases outside gene matches: 7. The CDR3 contains 14 residues. Germline V gene sequence: CDR1 SQVTM, CDR2 ANQGSEA.

This clonotype was picked up many times. The V call is TRBV6-2 or TRBV6-3, the J call TRBJ2-7, with D perhaps matching TRBD1 (6 bases). Trimming cost V 0 bases and J 0 bases, with 6 bases left between them. The CDR3 loop spans 14 amino acids. Germline V gene lookup returns CDR1 MNHEY and CDR2 SVGEGT. CDR3 protein: CASSYSGASYEQYF. The CDR3, as DNA: TGTGCCAGCAGTTACTCGGGGGCCTCCTACGAGCAGTACTTC.

V and J are TRBV7-7 and TRBJ2-1; no reliable D call. The CDR3 has 13 residues. Germline values: CDR1 SSHAT, CDR2 FNYEAQ (reference sequence). V lost 2 bases and J 5 bases, leaving 7 bases between the germline ends. The CDR3 protein is CASSLFEDNEQFF. CDR3 in DNA: TGTGCCAGCAGCTTATTCGAGGACAATGAGCAGTTCTTC.

V and J are TRBV4-3 and TRBJ2-2; no clear D. V lost 1 base, J lost 6 bases, and 9 bases lay in between. Germline V lookup: CDR1 LGHNA, CDR2 YSLEER. The CDR3 totals 14 residues. The CDR3 here is CASSQGPNAGELFF. The CDR3 region has the DNA TGCGCCAGCAGCCAAGGACCCAACGCCGGGGAGCTGTTTTTT.

In this sample, this clonotype turned up a few times. This sequence joins TRBV20-1 and TRBJ1-3; no clear D gene. The CDR3 loop spans 12 amino acids. The germline gives CDR1 DFQATT, CDR2 SNEGSKA (reference sequence). V dropped 2 bases and J dropped 11 bases, with 13 bases sitting between them. CDR3 bases: TGCAGTGCTAGAAGAGGCACGTCGGCCATATATTTT. It yields the protein CSARRGTSAIYF.

The rearrangement joins TRBV4-3 to TRBJ1-4; D not certain. V was shortened by 1 base and J by 8 bases, with 14 bases between the two germline ends. Germline CDR1 and CDR2: LGHNA and YSLEER. There are 15 residues in the CDR3. The CDR3 DNA reads TGCGCCAGCAGCCAAGGTCGCGGAAAGTGGGAAAAACTGTTTTTT. It codes for CASSQGRGKWEKLFF.

This clonotype has more than one count but fewer than ten. The rearrangement links TRBV6-2 or TRBV6-3 to TRBJ2-1; no reliable D call. The V end was cut by 0 bases, the J end by 4 bases, with 13 bases between. CDR3 length equals 16 residues. Germline V gives CDR1 MNHEY, CDR2 SVGEGT. CDR3 sequence reads: CASSYSTRASYNEQFF. The CDR3 DNA follows: TGTGCCAGCAGTTACTCGACACGGGCCAGTTACAATGAGCAGTTCTTC.

The chain has TRBV6-2 or TRBV6-3 and TRBJ2-1; 10 nucleotides align to TRBD2. V gave up 8 bases and J gave up 4 bases; unmatched junction bases: 5. This CDR3 contains 14 residues. Germline CDR1 and CDR2: MNHEY and SVGEGT. The CDR3 coding sequence is TGTGCCAGCTCCGGGACTAGCGTATACAATGAGCAGTTCTTC. Residues: CASSGTSVYNEQFF.

This clonotype was seen more than once but under ten times. CDR3 sequence reads: CASSRAGGDYGYTF. Written as DNA, the CDR3 is TGTGCCAGCAGCCGAGCCGGGGGGGACTATGGCTACACCTTC. The J gene is TRBJ1-2, the V gene TRBV4-2, with D tentatively TRBD1 (5 bases). From germline, CDR1 is LGHNA and CDR2 YNFKEQ. V lost 4 bases and J 3 bases, leaving 12 bases between the germline ends. The CDR3 is 14 residues long.

This clonotype showed up many times. This chain links TRBV29-1 with TRBJ1-1; 8 bases are shared with TRBD1. V shed 4 bases and J 5 bases; nucleotides not matched to a gene: 6. The CDR3 consists of 13 residues. CDR1 SQVTM and CDR2 ANQGSEA come from the germline V gene. The CDR3 reads CSVGVQGGTEAFF. CDR3 DNA: TGCAGCGTTGGAGTACAGGGGGGGACTGAAGCTTTCTTT.

This clonotype was counted only a few times. The rearrangement uses TRBV6-2 or TRBV6-3 and TRBJ2-7, with 8 bases identical to TRBD1. Germline lookup yields CDR1 MNHEY and CDR2 SVGEGT. CDR3 length equals 15 residues. J was trimmed by 4 bases and V by 8 bases; bases with no gene match: 13. The CDR3: CASRGAGTGQYEQYF. The CDR3 DNA sequence: TGTGCCAGCCGAGGAGCAGGGACAGGACAATACGAGCAGTACTTC.

This clonotype was seen only a few times. The chain is built from TRBV4-1 and TRBJ1-3; perhaps TRBD1 as D (5 bases). V was clipped by 6 bases and J by 0 bases, with 9 bases between them. The CDR3 sequence is 14 residues long. CDR1 is MGHRA and CDR2 is YSYEKL in the germline V gene. For the CDR3, the DNA is TGCGCCAGCAGTGGTGGGGGCTCTGGAAACACCATATATTTT. Protein product: CASSGGGSGNTIYF.

The gene calls are TRBV10-3 and TRBJ1-1, with 7 bases that match TRBD1. The J segment lost 2 bases and the V segment lost 6 bases, leaving 6 bases of the junction unmatched. CDR1 ENHRY and CDR2 SYGVKD come from the germline V gene. This CDR3 has 14 residues. CDR3: CAISRTGDNTEAFF. CDR3 nucleotides: TGTGCCATCAGCCGGACAGGAGACAACACTGAAGCTTTCTTT.

This clonotype was found many times. The chain has TRBV18 and TRBJ1-3, with 11 positions matching TRBD1. The CDR3 consists of 17 residues. V was pared by 3 bases and J by 0 bases, with 4 bases of the junction left unmatched. Germline-derived CDR1 and CDR2 are KGHSH and LQKENI. Written as DNA, the CDR3 is TGTGCCAGCTCACCCTGGACAGGGGGCACCTCTGGAAACACCATATATTTT. Protein sequence: CASSPWTGGTSGNTIYF. The full variable domain, completed using reference TRBV18 and TRBJ1-3, is NAGVMQNPRHLVRRRGQEARLRCSPMKGHSHVYWYRQLPEEGLKFMVYLQKENIIDESGMPKERFSAEFPKEGPSILRIQQVVRGDSAAYFCASSPWTGGTSGNTIYFGEGSWLTVV.

Only a few counts were recorded for this clonotype. This rearrangement joins TRBV11-2 to TRBJ1-1; D is unresolved. The germline V gene has CDR1 SGHAT and CDR2 FQNNGV. The CDR3 loop spans 13 amino acids. V lost 4 bases and J lost 2, with 8 bases in between. This CDR3 reads CASSSQSNTEAFF. CDR3 coding DNA: TGTGCCAGCAGCTCACAGAGTAACACTGAAGCTTTCTTT.

The V call is TRBV6-5, the J call TRBJ1-3; D call uncertain. CDR3 length equals 14 residues. Trimming shortened V by 6 bases and J by 4 bases, and 13 bases separated the two germline ends. Germline V gene lookup returns CDR1 MNHEY and CDR2 SVGAGI. In DNA, the CDR3 is TGTGCCAGCAGAAGAACAGCTAGCGGAAACACCATATATTTT. Translating gives CASRRTASGNTIYF.